Listed below are T cell receptor beta chains from one sample, sequenced in a study of T-cell reconstitution after alpha-beta-depleted transplantation in children. A single record per CDR3 protein comes from TCRdb applying MiXCR to the PCR reads. The sample has about 300,000 distinct CDR3 sequences, 9.5% to 13% seen once. The source material was PBMCs, sampled before TCRalphabeta/CD19-depleted stem cell transplant. These receptors were obtained from a boy under two years old with acute myeloid leukemia, due to receive a stem cell transplant. The CDR3 runs from the conserved cysteine through the conserved F or W. D genes are given only for firm matches. Some rows mark clone size as missing; the rest say once, few, many or name a class of expanded clone.

j_call	clone_size	v_call	d_call	cdr3_nt	cdr3_aa
TRBJ1-1	many	TRBV29-1	-	TGCAGCCCTGGTGGCTATGAAGCTTTCTTT	CSPGGYEAFF
TRBJ2-1	-	TRBV7-2	-	TGTGCCAGCAGCTTTAAAGACTCCCTCAAGTTGTTCTTC	CASSFKDSLKLFF
TRBJ1-5	-	TRBV28	-	TGTGCCAGCCTATCCGGGTCTTCTTTGGCCGGTCATTTT	CASLSGSSLAGHF
TRBJ2-7	many	TRBV28	-	TGTGCCAGCAGTAATCCAGTCTACGAGCAGTACTTC	CASSNPVYEQYF
TRBJ2-7	-	TRBV7-9	-	TGTGCCAGCAGCTCGGGTAGCGCGGCCTACGAGCAGTACTTC	CASSSGSAAYEQYF
TRBJ1-2	many	TRBV19	-	TGTGCCAGTAGGACGGTCTATGGCTACACCTTC	CASRTVYGYTF
TRBJ2-1	-	TRBV12-3/TRBV12-4	TRBD2	TGTGCCAGCAGTCAGGGACTAGCGGGGGCCAGAAGCTCCTACAATGAGCAGTTCTTC	CASSQGLAGARSSYNEQFF
TRBJ2-5	many	TRBV28	-	TGTGCCAGCAGTTCCCCGGGACAAGAGACCCAGTACTTC	CASSSPGQETQYF
TRBJ2-1	many	TRBV29-1	-	TGCAGCGTTGGACAGAGCTATGAGCAGTTCTTC	CSVGQSYEQFF
TRBJ2-2	many	TRBV7-3	-	TGTGCCAGCAGCTCCCCAGGGGGGGAGCTGTTTTTT	CASSSPGGELFF
TRBJ2-4	many	TRBV3-1	TRBD1	TGTGCCAGCAGCCAAGGACAGGGAATGTCCAAAAACATTCAGTACTTC	CASSQGQGMSKNIQYF
TRBJ2-7	-	TRBV27	-	TGTGCCAGCAGTTTCGGAGCGGTGGGCTCTAGCGAGCAGTACTTC	CASSFGAVGSSEQYF
TRBJ1-3	-	TRBV29-1	-	TGCAGCGTTGGCGGGGCCACTGGAAACACCATATATTTT	CSVGGATGNTIYF
TRBJ2-2	many	TRBV28	-	TGTGCCAGCAGGACGGTTAACACCGGGGAGCTGTTTTTT	CASRTVNTGELFF
TRBJ2-7	-	TRBV18	-	TGTGCCAGCTCACCAGGTAACAGCCCCGAGCAGTACTTC	CASSPGNSPEQYF
TRBJ2-3	few	TRBV7-8	TRBD2	TGTGCCAGCAGCCACGAGCGGGGGGGTAGCACAGATACGCAGTATTTT	CASSHERGGSTDTQYF
TRBJ2-1	many	TRBV24-1	TRBD1	TGTGCCACCAGTGATCCCGGGACAGAGACCTACAATGAGCAGTTCTTC	CATSDPGTETYNEQFF
TRBJ2-7	-	TRBV12-3/TRBV12-4	-	TGTGCCAGCACCCCCGGGACTCCCTACGAGCAGTACTTC	CASTPGTPYEQYF
TRBJ2-1	few	TRBV12-5	-	TGTGCTAGTGCCGGAACTAGGGAGTTCTTC	CASAGTREFF
TRBJ1-2	-	TRBV4-1	-	TGCGCCAGCAGCCAAGTGAAGTCGGGGGTCAACTACTATGGCTACACCTTC	CASSQVKSGVNYYGYTF
TRBJ2-7	-	TRBV5-1	TRBD1	TGCGCCAGCAGCCGTACACAGGGGGTGGGCTACGAGCAGTACTTC	CASSRTQGVGYEQYF
TRBJ1-1	-	TRBV10-3	-	TGTGCCCCTAGCTGGGCTGAAGCTTTCTTT	CAPSWAEAFF
TRBJ2-6	many	TRBV5-1	-	TGCGCCAGCAGCATCCCCCTCTCTGGGGCCAACGTCCTGACTTTC	CASSIPLSGANVLTF
TRBJ2-2	many	TRBV6-2/TRBV6-3	-	TGTGCCAGCAGTTACTCTAAGGAGAGAGGGGAGCTGTTTTTT	CASSYSKERGELFF
TRBJ1-5	many	TRBV20-1	-	TGCAGTGCTAGGGCCCCGGGACAACTCAATCAGCCCCAGCATTTT	CSARAPGQLNQPQHF
TRBJ2-2	-	TRBV12-3/TRBV12-4	TRBD1	TGTGCCAGCAGTCTGTCGGGCAGGGGGGGGGAGCTGTTTTTT	CASSLSGRGGELFF